This T cell receptor (beta chain) was observed in a study of cytomegalovirus exposure and HLA in healthy donors. Study-level information: Drawn from HLA-typed donors, about 82 million unique TCRs were held in an early data release. Findings and caveats of the study: A classifier reportedly called cytomegalovirus status with high sensitivity and specificity. Among TCR beta chains of equal frequency, HLA-associated ones were more clonally expanded in a later analysis. Fewer than 20,000 TCR beta sequences were associated with HLA alleles at 0.05 false discovery rate in a later analysis.

Vbeta (60) and Jbeta (13) primers were used in the PCR. Assay: immunoSEQ multiplex PCR; the TCRdb copy retains only in-frame clones and omits some. Altogether around 120,000 clones are present, 65% to 85% being singletons, with the ten largest covering 1% to 1.5%. The V gene's germline CDR1 is SGHAT and CDR2 FQNNGV. The CDR3 consists of 15 residues. With 4 bases clipped from V and 6 bases from J, the junction kept 10 bases outside the gene matches. A word on this clone: Its cognate antigen is unknown.

The sample consisted of PBMCs. The chain is built from TRBV11-2 and TRBJ2-7; TRBD1 matches at 9 bases. The receptor was derived from a boy aged 10-17 years in good health and CMV-seronegative. CDR3 sequence reads: CASSYAGTGYGEQYF. In DNA, the CDR3 is TGTGCCAGCAGCTACGCCGGGACAGGGTACGGCGAGCAGTACTTC.